Sequencing of this T cell receptor (beta chain) was carried out in a study of response to subunit inactivated influenza vaccine. Germline assignment: CDR1 SGHVS and CDR2 FQNEAQ. The CDR3 covers 14 residues. V gave up 2 bases and J gave up 0 bases, with 8 bases separating them. Each CDR3 protein gets one entry after TCRdb re-called the RT-PCR reads with MiXCR. The sample records about 500,000 distinct CDR3 sequences, less than 7.5% being singletons. The sequence derives from a man in his fifties or sixties who received an inactivated influenza vaccine. The material sequenced was PBMCs from blood, taken less than 30 months after vaccination. The chain is built from TRBV7-8 and TRBJ2-7; D remains ambiguous. CDR3 sequence (DNA): TGTGCCAGCAGCTTATATATGGGCTCCTACGAGCAGTACTTC. It is translated as CASSLYMGSYEQYF.